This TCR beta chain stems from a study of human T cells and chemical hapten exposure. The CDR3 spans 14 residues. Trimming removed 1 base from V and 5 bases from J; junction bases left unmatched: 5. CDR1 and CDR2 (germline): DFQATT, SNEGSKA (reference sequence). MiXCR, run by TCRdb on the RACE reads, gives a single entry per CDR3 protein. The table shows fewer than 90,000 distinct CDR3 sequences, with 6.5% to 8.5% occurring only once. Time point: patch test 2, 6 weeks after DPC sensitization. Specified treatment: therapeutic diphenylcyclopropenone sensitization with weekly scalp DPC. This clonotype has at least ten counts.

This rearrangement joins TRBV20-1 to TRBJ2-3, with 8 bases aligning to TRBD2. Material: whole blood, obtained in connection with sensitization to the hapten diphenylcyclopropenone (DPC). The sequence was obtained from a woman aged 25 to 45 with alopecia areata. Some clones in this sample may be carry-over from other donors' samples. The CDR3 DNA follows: TGCAGTGCTAGAGCGGGGGGGCCGATAGATACGCAGTATTTT. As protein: CSARAGGPIDTQYF.